This TCR beta chain is from a study of CXCR3-negative and CXCR3-positive naive CD8 T cells. For the study at large: With about 1.5 +/- 0.3 million reads per library, the TRB reads numbered some 150 million in total. General study findings and limits: For naive cells, CXCR3-negative and CXCR3-positive subsets had similar TRBV-TRBJ usage; for memory cells, usage differed.

CDR3 length: 13 residues. It was by 5' RACE with UMI labels that the TRB cDNA libraries were prepared. TCRdb reworked the 5' RACE reads into one entry per CDR3 protein, no DNA. This table lists about 38,000 distinct CDR3 sequences. Notes on this clonotype: Its target is not known.

V usage is TRBV12-3 or TRBV12-4 and J usage is TRBJ1-1; lacking DNA, the TRBD1 call made by TCRdb goes unchecked. Sample: memory CD8+ T cells from blood. The sequence derives from a human donor in good health. Some clones in this sample may be carry-over from other donors' samples. This CDR3 is CASSSGPGTEAFF.